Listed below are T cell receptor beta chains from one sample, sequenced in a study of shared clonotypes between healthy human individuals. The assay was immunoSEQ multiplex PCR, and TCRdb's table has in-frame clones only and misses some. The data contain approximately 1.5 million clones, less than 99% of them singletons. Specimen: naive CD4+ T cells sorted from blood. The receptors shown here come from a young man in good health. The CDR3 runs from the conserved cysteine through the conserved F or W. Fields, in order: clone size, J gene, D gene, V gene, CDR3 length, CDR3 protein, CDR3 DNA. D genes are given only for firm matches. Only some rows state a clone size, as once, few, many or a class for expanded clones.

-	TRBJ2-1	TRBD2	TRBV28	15	CASSLSGSSYNEQFF	TGTGCCAGCAGTTTAAGCGGGAGCTCCTACAATGAGCAGTTCTTC
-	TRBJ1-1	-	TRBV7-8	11	CASSPRSEAFF	TGTGCCAGCAGCCCCCGGAGTGAAGCTTTCTTT
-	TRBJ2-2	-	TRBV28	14	CASGTGEYTGELFF	TGTGCCAGCGGGACTGGGGAGTACACCGGGGAGCTGTTTTTT
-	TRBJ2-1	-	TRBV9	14	CASSVEDGRHEQFF	TGTGCCAGCAGCGTAGAAGACGGTAGACATGAGCAGTTCTTC
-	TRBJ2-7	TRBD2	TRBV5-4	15	CASSPLAGASYEQYF	TGTGCCAGCAGCCCCCTAGCGGGAGCATCCTACGAGCAGTACTTC
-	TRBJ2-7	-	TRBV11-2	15	CASSLDLKGYYEQYF	TGTGCCAGCAGCTTAGATCTCAAAGGGTACTACGAGCAGTACTTC
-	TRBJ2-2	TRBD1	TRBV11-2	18	CASSLQGAHAANTGELFF	TGTGCCAGCAGCTTACAGGGGGCTCACGCCGCGAACACCGGGGAGCTGTTTTTT
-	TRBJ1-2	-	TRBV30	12	CAWRGLNYGYTF	TGTGCCTGGAGGGGCCTAAACTATGGCTACACCTTC
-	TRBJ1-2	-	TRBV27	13	CASTRGGSYGYTF	TGTGCCAGCACCCGAGGGGGGTCCTATGGCTACACCTTC
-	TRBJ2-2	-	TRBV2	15	CASGALPMATGELFF	TGTGCCAGCGGGGCGCTCCCCATGGCCACCGGGGAGCTGTTTTTT
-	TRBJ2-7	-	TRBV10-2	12	CASSDFSYEQYF	TGCGCCAGCAGTGATTTCTCTTACGAGCAGTACTTC
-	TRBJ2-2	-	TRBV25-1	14	CATASLGAIGELFF	TGTGCCACCGCTTCTCTAGGCGCTATCGGGGAGCTGTTTTTT
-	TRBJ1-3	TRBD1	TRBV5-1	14	CASSFDTGEDTIYF	TGCGCCAGCAGCTTTGATACAGGGGAGGACACCATATATTTT
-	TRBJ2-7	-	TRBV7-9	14	CASSAGRALYEQYF	TGTGCCAGCAGCGCTGGACGGGCCCTCTACGAGCAGTACTTC
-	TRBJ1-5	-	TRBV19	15	CASSSWGRSNQPQHF	TGTGCCAGTAGTTCATGGGGGAGGAGCAATCAGCCCCAGCATTTT
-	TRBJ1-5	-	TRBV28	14	CASSTTGIWEPQHF	TGTGCCAGCAGCACCACAGGGATTTGGGAGCCCCAGCATTTT
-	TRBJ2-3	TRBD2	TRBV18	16	CASSPLRSGSTDTQYF	TGTGCCAGCTCACCATTGCGTAGCGGGAGCACAGATACGCAGTATTTT
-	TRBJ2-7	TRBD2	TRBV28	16	CASSSVVRENLYEQYF	TGTGCCAGCAGTTCAGTGGTGCGGGAGAACCTCTACGAGCAGTACTTC
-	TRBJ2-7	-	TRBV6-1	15	CASSEIAPGAYEQYF	TGTGCCAGCAGTGAAATAGCCCCCGGCGCTTACGAGCAGTACTTC
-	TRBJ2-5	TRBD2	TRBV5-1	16	CASSFPSGIGEETQYF	TGCGCCAGCAGCTTTCCTAGCGGGATCGGCGAAGAGACCCAGTACTTC
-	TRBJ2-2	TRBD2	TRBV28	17	CASSLGLADINTGELFF	TGTGCCAGCAGTTTGGGACTAGCCGACATAAACACCGGGGAGCTGTTTTTT
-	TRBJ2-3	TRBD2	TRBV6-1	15	CASSPLTSGTDTQYF	TGTGCCAGCAGTCCTCTGACTAGCGGCACAGATACGCAGTATTTT
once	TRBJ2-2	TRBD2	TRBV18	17	CASSPILAEGNTGELFF	TGTGCCAGCTCACCGATCCTAGCGGAGGGGAACACCGGGGAGCTGTTTTTT
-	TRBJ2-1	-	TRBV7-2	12	CASSLLLHEQFF	TGTGCCAGCAGCTTGTTACTCCATGAGCAGTTCTTC
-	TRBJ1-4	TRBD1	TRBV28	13	CASRGGGIEKLFF	TGTGCCAGCAGAGGGGGCGGGATCGAAAAACTGTTTTTT
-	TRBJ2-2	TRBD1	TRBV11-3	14	CASRDRANTGELFF	TGTGCCAGCCGGGACAGGGCGAACACCGGGGAGCTGTTTTTT
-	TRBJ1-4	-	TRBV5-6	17	CASSPIPGQGAPSRLFF	TGTGCCAGCAGCCCTATACCGGGACAAGGGGCGCCATCAAGGCTGTTTTTT
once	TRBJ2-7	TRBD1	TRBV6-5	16	CASSLNPGQGIYEQYF	TGTGCCAGCAGTTTAAATCCGGGACAGGGGATTTACGAGCAGTACTTC
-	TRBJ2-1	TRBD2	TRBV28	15	CASSFGLAGGDEQFF	TGTGCCAGCAGTTTCGGACTAGCGGGAGGTGATGAGCAGTTCTTC
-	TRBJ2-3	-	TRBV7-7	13	CASSSGGADTQYF	TGTGCCAGCAGCTCAGGGGGGGCAGATACGCAGTATTTT
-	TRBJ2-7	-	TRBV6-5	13	CASRGGAYYEQYF	TGTGCCAGCAGGGGTGGGGCCTACTACGAGCAGTACTTC
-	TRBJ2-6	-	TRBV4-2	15	CASSPPSPGANVLTF	TGTGCCAGCAGCCCCCCCTCGCCCGGGGCCAACGTCCTGACTTTC
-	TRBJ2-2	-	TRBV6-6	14	CASSPSHFPGELFF	TGTGCCAGCAGCCCCTCCCATTTCCCCGGGGAGCTGTTTTTT
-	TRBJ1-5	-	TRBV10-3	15	CAISESTGRGQPQHF	TGTGCCATCAGTGAGTCGACGGGAAGAGGTCAGCCCCAGCATTTT
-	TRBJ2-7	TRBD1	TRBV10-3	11	CATGQNYEQYF	TGTGCCACGGGACAGAACTACGAGCAGTACTTC
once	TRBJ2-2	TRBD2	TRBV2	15	CASRISGRNTGELFF	TGTGCCAGTAGGATTAGCGGGCGAAACACCGGGGAGCTGTTTTTT
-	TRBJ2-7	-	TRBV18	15	CASSPGQPRAYEQYF	TGTGCCAGCTCACCCGGACAGCCGCGGGCCTACGAGCAGTACTTC
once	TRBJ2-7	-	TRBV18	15	CASSPRAGSSYEQYF	TGTGCCAGCTCACCACGGGCAGGGAGCTCCTACGAGCAGTACTTC
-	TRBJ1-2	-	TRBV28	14	CASRPQTNNYGYTF	TGTGCCAGCAGGCCACAGACAAACAACTATGGCTACACCTTC
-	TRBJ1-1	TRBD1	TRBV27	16	CASSFPTGGGYTEAFF	TGTGCCAGCAGTTTTCCGACAGGGGGCGGTTACACTGAAGCTTTCTTT
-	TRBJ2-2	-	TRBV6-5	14	CASSSPGLTGELFF	TGTGCCAGCAGTTCCCCGGGGCTCACCGGGGAGCTGTTTTTT